This TCR beta chain was retrieved from a study of blood T cell repertoires in COVID-19. Generated by immunoSEQ multiplex PCR, the TCRdb table keeps only in-frame clones and is missing some. Seen here are roughly 180,000 clones, about 90% observed once, and the top ten hold around 2.4%. V lost 5 bases and J lost 6; bases outside the gene matches: 8. Germline V gives CDR1 LNHDA, CDR2 SQIVND (reference sequence). The CDR3 loop spans 16 amino acids. The chain combines TRBV19 with TRBJ2-2, with 11 bases identical to TRBD1. The sequencing input was PBMCs or T cells enriched from blood (not recorded which). The clonotype was recovered from a woman between 25 and 40 years old who had recovered from COVID-19. The CDR3 DNA reads as TGTGCCAGTAGTTCTCGCCCGGGACAGGGGGCCGGGGAGCTGTTTTTT. Protein: CASSSRPGQGAGELFF.